These T cell receptor beta chains were read from a single sample in a study of shared clonotypes between healthy human individuals. Assay: immunoSEQ multiplex PCR; the TCRdb copy retains only in-frame clones and omits some. There are some 2,000,000 clones in the sample; approximately 94% occur only once, and approximately 0.13% lies in the top ten. The sample consisted of naive CD4+ T cells sorted from blood. Receptors originate from a man younger than 35 in good health. Each CDR3 is given with its conserved first and last residue. The D gene is left open where the match is weak. Rows give clone size only sometimes, using once, few, many, or a class for an expanded clone.

d_call	v_call	j_call	clone_size	cdr3_nt	cdr3_aa
TRBD2	TRBV7-6	TRBJ2-5	once	TGTGCCAGCAGCATCCGAGGACTAGCGGGAGAGGGGGAGACCCAGTACTTC	CASSIRGLAGEGETQYF
TRBD2	TRBV30	TRBJ2-7	-	TGTGCCTGGAGCTCCGGACTAGCGGGCTACTACGAGCAGTACTTC	CAWSSGLAGYYEQYF
TRBD1	TRBV2	TRBJ1-1	-	TGTGCCAGCAGGGTGACAGGGCAGTTTGGGAACACTGAAGCTTTCTTT	CASRVTGQFGNTEAFF
-	TRBV2	TRBJ2-1	-	TGTGCCAGCAGTGGATACAATGAGCAGTTCTTC	CASSGYNEQFF
-	TRBV10-3	TRBJ2-7	-	TGTGCCATCAGTGAGACAGGCTTCTACGAGCAGTACTTC	CAISETGFYEQYF
TRBD1	TRBV7-6	TRBJ1-2	-	TGTGCCAGCAGCTTACGACAGGGGGAAGGAAATTATGGCTACACCTTC	CASSLRQGEGNYGYTF
-	TRBV10-3	TRBJ2-3	-	TGTGCCATCAGTGAGGCAGACACAGATACGCAGTATTTT	CAISEADTDTQYF
-	TRBV2	TRBJ1-1	-	TGTGCCAGCAGGTCAGGGCCCGCCTCTGAAGCTTTCTTT	CASRSGPASEAFF
-	TRBV7-6	TRBJ2-3	-	TGTGCCAGCAGCTTCGCTAGCACAGATACGCAGTATTTT	CASSFASTDTQYF
TRBD2	TRBV30	TRBJ2-5	-	TGTGCCTGGAGACGGGCGAAACTAGCGGGGGGGGCCCTGTACCAAGAGACCCAGTACTTC	CAWRRAKLAGGALYQETQYF
-	TRBV5-1	TRBJ2-7	-	TGCGCCAGCAGCTTCACCGGGACGGCGAGCTCCTACGAGCAGTACTTC	CASSFTGTASSYEQYF
-	TRBV10-3	TRBJ2-1	-	TGTGCCATCAGTGGGACCTCCAATGAGCAGTTCTTC	CAISGTSNEQFF
-	TRBV11-2	TRBJ2-7	-	TGTGCCAGCAGCCCAGCAGGGGGGCCAACCTACGAGCAGTACTTC	CASSPAGGPTYEQYF
TRBD1	TRBV7-2	TRBJ1-1	-	TGTGCCAGCAGCTTAGGTCGGGACAGGGGGATGAACACTGAAGCTTTCTTT	CASSLGRDRGMNTEAFF
TRBD1	TRBV27	TRBJ1-4	-	TGTGCCAGCAGTTTACAAAGGACAGGGGTTGAAAAACTGTTTTTT	CASSLQRTGVEKLFF
-	TRBV7-9	TRBJ1-3	once	TGTGCCAGCAGCGATAATCTCGTGGCAGGGAGAAACACCATATATTTT	CASSDNLVAGRNTIYF
-	TRBV2	TRBJ1-1	-	TGTGCCAGCGATCCCACAGGTACGAGGACTGAAGCTTTCTTT	CASDPTGTRTEAFF
TRBD1	TRBV6-1	TRBJ1-4	-	TGTGCCGGACAGGGGACAGGGGTTGAAAAACTGTTTTTT	CAGQGTGVEKLFF
TRBD2	TRBV10-3	TRBJ2-1	-	TGTGCCATCAGCTCGGGACTAGCGGATTCCTACAATGAGCAGTTCTTC	CAISSGLADSYNEQFF
-	TRBV2	TRBJ1-6	few	TGTGCCAGCACATATAATTCACCCCTCCACTTT	CASTYNSPLHF
TRBD2	TRBV5-6	TRBJ2-5	-	TGTGCCAGCAGCTTGGTAGGACTAGCGGCCCAAGAGACCCAGTACTTC	CASSLVGLAAQETQYF
TRBD1	TRBV14	TRBJ2-4	-	TGTGCCAGCAGCCAAGAGGGACAGGGGACCAAAAACATTCAGTACTTC	CASSQEGQGTKNIQYF
TRBD2	TRBV10-3	TRBJ2-7	-	TGTGCCATCGGGACTATCGGTCACGAGCAGTACTTC	CAIGTIGHEQYF
TRBD2	TRBV6-5	TRBJ2-7	-	TGTGCCAGCAGTTCCTTAGCGGGAGGTGCCTACGAGCAGTACTTC	CASSSLAGGAYEQYF
-	TRBV28	TRBJ2-5	-	TGTGCCAGCCGGACACCGTATTTCCAAGAGACCCAGTACTTC	CASRTPYFQETQYF
TRBD1	TRBV2	TRBJ2-5	-	TGTGCCAGCATAGGACAGGAAAGGGAAGAGACCCAGTACTTC	CASIGQEREETQYF
-	TRBV30	TRBJ1-2	-	TGTGCCTGGAGTACGAACTTTAACTATGGCTACACCTTC	CAWSTNFNYGYTF
-	TRBV10-1	TRBJ1-5	-	TGCGCCAGCAGTGCAGGGACAAGCAATCAGCCCCAGCATTTT	CASSAGTSNQPQHF
TRBD1	TRBV5-1	TRBJ2-7	-	TGCGCCAGCAGCCAGGGGGCGACTACGGAGCAGTACTTC	CASSQGATTEQYF
TRBD1	TRBV6-5	TRBJ1-5	-	TGTGCCAGCTGGGACAGGGTCCAGCCCCAGCATTTT	CASWDRVQPQHF
-	TRBV2	TRBJ1-5	-	TGTGCCAGCAGGCTCAGGGTAGGGGACAATCAGCCCCAGCATTTT	CASRLRVGDNQPQHF
TRBD1	TRBV29-1	TRBJ2-3	-	TGCAGCGTTGAAGATAGGGGGCATCCAGATACGCAGTATTTT	CSVEDRGHPDTQYF
TRBD1	TRBV7-9	TRBJ1-1	-	TGTGCCAGCAGCTCTAACAGGGGCCGGGACACTGAAGCTTTCTTT	CASSSNRGRDTEAFF
-	TRBV7-2	TRBJ1-1	-	TGTGCCAGCAGCTTATTGGGTGAAGCTTTCTTT	CASSLLGEAFF
-	TRBV5-4	TRBJ1-2	-	TGTGCCAGCAGCTTGGGTCTCGGCCTGAGGGATGGCTACACCTTC	CASSLGLGLRDGYTF
-	TRBV28	TRBJ2-7	-	TGTGCCAGCAGTCCCCCGAGTGGTTACGAGCAGTACTTC	CASSPPSGYEQYF
-	TRBV6-5	TRBJ1-2	-	TGTGCCAGCAGTTACTCGGCAGGGACTACCTATGGCTACACCTTC	CASSYSAGTTYGYTF
-	TRBV4-3	TRBJ2-1	-	TGCGCCAGCAGCCAAGATTGGGCGGCCAGCTCCTACAATGAGCAGTTCTTC	CASSQDWAASSYNEQFF
-	TRBV11-2	TRBJ2-5	-	TGTGCCAGCAGCCTGGACTCTAGGGAGACCCAGTACTTC	CASSLDSRETQYF
TRBD1	TRBV9	TRBJ2-2	-	TGTGCCAGCAGCCCGAGGGGACAGGGAGGAGGAAACACCGGGGAGCTGTTTTTT	CASSPRGQGGGNTGELFF